This T cell receptor (beta chain) appears in the sequencing data of a study of blood T cell repertoires in COVID-19. Across the study: Both acute and convalescent COVID-19 samples were obtained from the United States, Italy and Spain. Sample material is recorded as cDNA or gDNA derived from T cells, B-cell-depleted T cells, or PBMCs.

Method: immunoSEQ multiplex PCR; TCRdb's copy keeps in-frame clones and lacks some. The sample gives over 200,000 clones, about 88% of which show up once; around 2.9% is in the top ten. The CDR3 is 15 residues long. The trim removed 7 bases at V and 2 bases at J, leaving 5 bases unmatched. Per germline, CDR1 SNHLY and CDR2 FYNNEI. What was sequenced was peripheral blood. This sequence was found in a woman aged 60-75 years with acute or convalescent COVID-19. The chain links TRBV2 to TRBJ2-1; 10 nucleotides align to TRBD2. CDR3 sequence (DNA): TGTGCCAGCATAGGGCTAGCGGGGGCCTACAATGAGCAGTTCTTC. As protein: CASIGLAGAYNEQFF.